One and the same sample provided the 10 T cell receptor beta chains below, sequenced in a study of identical twins. TCRdb fed the 5' RACE reads into MiXCR, producing one record per CDR3 protein. Among fewer than 250,000 distinct CDR3 sequences listed, about 7% were seen once. These same records also appear under a second study, on yellow fever vaccine responses in identical twins.

The sample was memory (CD45RO+) T cells sorted from blood. The receptors originated from a woman between 18 and 29 years old in good health.

This clonotype was counted many times. This sequence joins TRBV3-1 and TRBJ2-3; 12 bases align to TRBD2. V dropped 4 bases and J dropped 5; count of bases not matched to a gene: 7. The CDR3 contains 16 residues. Germline V gives CDR1 LGHDT, CDR2 YNNKEL (reference sequence). DNA of the CDR3: TGTGCCAGCAGCCCCCGACTAGCGGGAGAGGAAGATACGCAGTATTTT. This encodes CASSPRLAGEEDTQYF.

This clonotype occurred a few times. As DNA, the CDR3 is TGTGCCAGCAGCCAAGTAAGAACGGGGATTAGCACAGATACGCAGTATTTT. This translates into CASSQVRTGISTDTQYF. This chain joins TRBV3-1 and TRBJ2-3; D possibly corresponds to TRBD2 (5 bases). Per the germline V gene, CDR1 is LGHDT and CDR2 is YNNKEL (reference sequence). This CDR3 spans 17 amino acids. The germline V and J ends were trimmed by 1 base and 0 bases, with 14 bases remaining between them.

This clonotype was observed a few times. The rearrangement joins TRBV29-1 to TRBJ2-3, with D perhaps matching TRBD1 or TRBD2 (5 bases each). CDR1 and CDR2 (germline): SQVTM, ANQGSEA. The CDR3 extends over 13 amino acids. Trimming shortened V by 0 bases and J by 6 bases, and 10 bases separated the two germline ends. CDR3 sequence (DNA): TGCAGCGTTGAAGATCGGGGCATGGATACGCAGTATTTT. This codes for CSVEDRGMDTQYF.

This clonotype was seen a handful of times. This chain uses TRBV9 with TRBJ2-5, with D possibly matching TRBD2 (6 bases). CDR1 and CDR2 from the germline V gene are SGDLS and YYNGEE. Trimming left V 3 bases short and J 4 bases short, with 16 bases between. The CDR3 is 15 amino acids. In nucleotides, the CDR3 is TGTGCCAGCAGCGATGAGACAACGCGGGGAGAGACCCAGTACTTC. Its protein is CASSDETTRGETQYF.

The sample holds a few counts of this clonotype. J is TRBJ2-1 and V is TRBV12-3 or TRBV12-4, with a tentative D call TRBD1 (6 bases). The CDR3 is 17 amino acids. Trimming took off 1 base at V and 4 bases at J, with 17 bases between the two ends. The CDR3 region is CASSLGGAGTRYNEQFF. The CDR3 DNA reads TGTGCCAGCAGTTTAGGAGGGGCCGGGACACGTTACAATGAGCAGTTCTTC.

This clonotype showed up just a few times. J is TRBJ1-2 and V is TRBV13; no definite D call. The germline V gene has CDR1 PRHDT and CDR2 FYEKMQ (reference sequence). This CDR3 contains 11 residues. V was pared by 3 bases and J by 8 bases, with 7 bases between. DNA of the CDR3: TGTGCCAGCAGCTTGGGGAAAGGCTACACCTTC. It specifies CASSLGKGYTF.

This clonotype was seen ten or more times. The CDR3 loop reads CASSLDRGLGTEAFF. The DNA of the CDR3 is TGTGCCAGCAGCCTAGACAGGGGGCTAGGCACTGAAGCTTTCTTT. V usage is TRBV12-3 or TRBV12-4 and J usage is TRBJ1-1, with 10 bases aligning to TRBD1. V trimming: 6 bases; J trimming: 4 bases; junction bases outside the gene matches: 8. The CDR3 length is 15 residues.

The chain joins TRBV20-1 to TRBJ2-3; TRBD1 aligns across 8 bases. Germline CDR1 DFQATT, CDR2 SNEGSKA (reference sequence). There are 13 residues in the CDR3. Unmatched junction bases numbered 5, after V lost 5 bases and J lost 4 bases. The CDR3 nucleotides read TGCAGTGCTTCCCGGGACAGGTCAGATACGCAGTATTTT. Protein: CSASRDRSDTQYF.

This clonotype was observed a handful of times. The chain recombines TRBV7-3 with TRBJ2-7; possible D gene TRBD1, 6 bases. In germline, CDR1 is SGHTA, CDR2 FQGTGA. Trimming left V 7 bases short and J 3 bases short, with 13 bases between. This CDR3 region has 13 residues. The CDR3 DNA sequence: TGTGCCAGCACCCCGTCAGGGGACTACGAGCAGTACTTC. This gives the protein CASTPSGDYEQYF.

This sequence joins TRBV6-5 and TRBJ2-1, with 10 bases matching TRBD2. This CDR3 contains 15 residues. V was clipped by 0 bases and J by 8 bases; unmatched bases: 4. Germline CDR1 MNHEY, CDR2 SVGAGI. CDR3 coding DNA: TGTGCCAGCAGTTACTCGAGCGGGAGGGGCGATGAGCAGTTCTTC. This sequence encodes CASSYSSGRGDEQFF.